Listed here are 22 T cell receptor beta chains from one sample, sequenced in a study of T cells in Graves' hyperthyroidism and ophthalmopathy. The investigators amplified TCR beta CDR3 regions from RNA transcripts. Initially, a first-round RT-PCR of the TCR CDR3 employed the HTBI primer set. TCRdb reprocessed the multiplex PCR reads via MiXCR and lists one record per CDR3 protein. Of around 540,000 distinct CDR3 sequences in the sample, around 42% were seen once. Sequenced: peripheral blood or thyroid tissue (not recorded which). All receptors derive from a woman under 30 with Graves' hyperthyroidism.

The chain couples TRBV25-1 to TRBJ1-6, with 8 bases aligning to TRBD1. Per germline, CDR1 MGHDK and CDR2 SYGVNS. The V segment lost 6 bases and the J segment 13 bases; nucleotides outside the gene matches: 17. This CDR3 has 16 amino acids. The CDR3 sequence is CASSDTAGGARSPLHF. CDR3 nucleotide sequence: TGTGCCAGCAGCGACACCGCAGGGGGCGCGCGTTCGCCCCTCCACTTT.

There are a few counts of this clonotype. This chain uses TRBV29-1 with TRBJ2-2, with D uncertain. Trimming removed 4 bases from V and 3 bases from J, with 3 bases in between. From germline, CDR1 is SQVTM and CDR2 ANQGSEA. This CDR3 is 11 amino acids long. CDR3: CSVVDTGELFF. The CDR3 DNA reads as TGCAGCGTTGTAGACACCGGGGAGCTGTTTTTT.

This clonotype was seen only a few times. The junction departs from the called germline gene at one end, perhaps through a read error. This chain joins TRBV10-3 and TRBJ2-7; D is possibly TRBD1 (5 bases). In germline, CDR1 is ENHRY, CDR2 SYGVKD. The CDR3 runs to 14 residues. The CDR3 DNA is TGTGCCAGCAGTTCTGAAGGGGTGGGATACGAGCAGTACTTC. Residues: CASSSEGVGYEQYF.

This clonotype came up a few times. In this CDR3 the conserved last residue, phenylalanine or tryptophan, is missing, so a read error is likely. No DNA is shown, since the ends of the CDR3 on it are uncertain; the CDR3 is the one TCRdb lists. CDR3 sequence: CATSRGVTGP. V gene TRBV15 combines with J gene TRBJ2-6; the table's TRBD1 call for D was not verified on the DNA. CDR1 is LNHNV, CDR2 YYDKDF, per germline (reference sequence). The CDR3 totals 10 residues, both ends included.

A single count supports this clonotype. The chain combines TRBV29-1 with TRBJ2-5, with TRBD1 identical over 7 bases. The trim removed 6 bases at V and 2 bases at J, leaving 6 bases unmatched. Germline V gene lookup returns CDR1 SQVTM and CDR2 ANQGSEA. The CDR3 has 13 residues. CDR3 loop: CSVQTGSQETQYF. The CDR3 DNA is TGCAGCGTCCAGACAGGGTCACAAGAGACCCAGTACTTC. Combining the CDR3 with reference TRBV29-1 and TRBJ2-5 gives the whole variable domain SAVISQKPSRDICQRGTSLTIQCQVDSQVTMMFWYRQQPGQSLTLIATANQGSEATYESGFVIDKFPISRPNLTFSTLTVSNMSPEDSSIYLCSVQTGSQETQYFGPGTRLLVL.

This rearrangement joins TRBV2 to TRBJ1-1; 7 bases are a match to TRBD1. CDR1 and CDR2 from the germline V gene are SNHLY and FYNNEI. Trimming took 7 bases from V and 0 from J; bases not matched to a gene: 11. The CDR3 has 16 amino acids. CDR3 bases: TGTGCCAGCACCATACAGGGGTTGGGTATGAACACTGAAGCTTTCTTT. The encoded protein is CASTIQGLGMNTEAFF.

The rearrangement uses TRBV27 and TRBJ1-1; the match to TRBD1 covers 8 bases. The CDR3 is made up of 12 amino acids. V lost 10 bases to trimming and J lost 7 bases; unmatched junction nucleotides: 8. Germline V gene data show CDR1 as MNHEY and CDR2 as SMNVEV (reference sequence). The CDR3, as DNA: TGTGCCACCAGGACAGGGTCGTATGAAGCTTTCTTT. Encoded protein: CATRTGSYEAFF.

V gene TRBV7-2 combines with J gene TRBJ2-7; D is uncertain. The CDR3 covers 12 residues. Trimming shortened V by 5 bases and J by 5 bases, and 10 bases separated the two germline ends. Germline CDR1 is SGHTA and CDR2 is FQGNSA. For the CDR3, the DNA is TGTGCCAGCAGCCAAGGGATCAACGAGCAGTACTTC. It encodes CASSQGINEQYF.

The V gene is TRBV29-1, the J gene TRBJ1-2; 8 positions match TRBD1. Germline values: CDR1 SQVTM, CDR2 ANQGSEA. The CDR3 is 14 amino acids. The trim removed 6 bases at V and 3 bases at J, leaving 9 bases unmatched. CDR3 bases: TGCAGCGTGCCGACAGGGGCTAGAGACTATGGCTACACCTTC. It is translated as CSVPTGARDYGYTF.

This clonotype occurred a few times. The chain is built from TRBV20-1 and TRBJ2-5; 8 bases fit TRBD1. This CDR3 spans 13 amino acids. The V gene end was trimmed by 6 bases and the J gene end by 0 bases; junction bases not matched to a gene: 3. CDR1 and CDR2 from the germline V gene are DFQATT and SNEGSKA (reference sequence). Written as DNA, the CDR3 is TGCAGTGCCCGGGACAGGAACCAAGAGACCCAGTACTTC. This gives the protein CSARDRNQETQYF.

This clonotype was seen at least ten times. In nucleotides, the CDR3 is TGTGCCAGCAGGGGGACATTTAACTATGGCTACACCTTC. Amino acids: CASRGTFNYGYTF. The V gene is TRBV2, the J gene TRBJ1-2, with a weak D call TRBD1 (6 bases). Germline CDR1 reads SNHLY; CDR2 reads FYNNEI. The V and J ends lost 6 bases and 1 base respectively, with 9 bases between them. CDR3 length: 13 amino acids.

This clonotype was observed many times. The CDR3 bases are TGCAGCGTTGAAGAGGTGAGCGGACGTCCTTATGGCTACACCTTC. It translates to CSVEEVSGRPYGYTF. The V call is TRBV29-1, the J call TRBJ1-2; D not resolved. CDR1 SQVTM and CDR2 ANQGSEA come from the germline V gene. The V end was cut by 0 bases, the J end by 5 bases, with 16 bases between. This CDR3 spans 15 amino acids.

This clonotype was picked up a small number of times. The chain couples TRBV7-9 to TRBJ1-4; D not certain. Germline lookup yields CDR1 SEHNR and CDR2 FQNEAQ (reference sequence). Trimming pared 1 base from V and 6 bases from J, leaving 6 bases between. This CDR3 region has 13 residues. CDR3 in amino acids: CASSLVPDEKLFF. The CDR3 DNA sequence: TGTGCCAGCAGCTTAGTCCCCGATGAAAAACTGTTTTTT.

This chain's CDR3 is CATSDPTGLVHEQYF. The CDR3, as DNA: TGTGCCACCAGTGATCCCACGGGGCTTGTGCATGAGCAGTACTTC. The chain has TRBV24-1 and TRBJ2-7, with D perhaps matching TRBD1 or TRBD2 (5 bases each). This CDR3 is built from 15 residues. Germline V gives CDR1 KGHDR, CDR2 SFDVKD. The germline V and J ends were trimmed by 3 bases and 7 bases, with 18 bases remaining between them.

The count of this clonotype is one. The CDR3 DNA reads TGTGCCAGCAAAAATCAGGGACAGGGTGGCGAAAAACTGTTTTTT. Encoded protein: CASKNQGQGGEKLFF. The chain uses TRBV2 and TRBJ1-4, with TRBD1 matching 9 bases. The CDR3 has 15 amino acids. With 7 bases clipped from V and 8 bases from J, the junction kept 11 bases outside the gene matches. From germline, CDR1 is SNHLY and CDR2 FYNNEI.

Regarding this clonotype: A junction end diverges from the germline sequence, so it may reflect a read error. The chain couples TRBV24-1 to TRBJ2-5, with 7 bases matching TRBD2. This CDR3 contains 15 residues. From germline, CDR1 is KGHDR and CDR2 SFDVKD. The CDR3 protein is CATSEGGSGEEAQYF. For the CDR3, the DNA is TGTGCCACCAGCGAGGGCGGGAGCGGGGAAGAGGCCCAGTACTTC.

This clonotype was detected ten times or more. The chain is built from TRBV29-1 and TRBJ1-1; D is undetermined. The CDR3 runs to 12 residues. V lost 3 bases and J 5 bases, leaving 10 bases between the germline ends. Germline assignment: CDR1 SQVTM and CDR2 ANQGSEA. The CDR3 DNA is TGCAGCGTTGACCTCGACGTAACTGAAGCTTTCTTT. Its translation is CSVDLDVTEAFF. The variable domain in full, completed from reference TRBV29-1 and TRBJ1-1, reads SAVISQKPSRDICQRGTSLTIQCQVDSQVTMMFWYRQQPGQSLTLIATANQGSEATYESGFVIDKFPISRPNLTFSTLTVSNMSPEDSSIYLCSVDLDVTEAFFGQGTRLTVV.

In the case of this clonotype: This may be a read error, as it is one base from a much larger clone. The chain links TRBV10-3 to TRBJ1-6; 7 bases are shared with TRBD1. The V gene end was trimmed by 5 bases and the J gene end by 11 bases; junction bases not matched to a gene: 9. The CDR3 has 14 residues. Looked up from germline, CDR1 is ENHRY and CDR2 is SYGVKD. CDR3 nucleotide sequence: TGTGCCATCAGTTCACAGGGGTCGCTGACACCCCTCCACTTT. Translated, it gives CAISSQGSLTPLHF.

Points on this clonotype: A read error may account for a junction end that differs from germline. The chain recombines TRBV29-1 with TRBJ2-5, with a possible D match to TRBD1 (5 bases). The CDR3 totals 13 residues. Germline CDR1 SQVTM, CDR2 ANQGSEA. Here the CDR3 reads CSVEDGHQEAQYF. CDR3 coding DNA: TGCAGCGTTGAAGATGGACACCAAGAGGCCCAGTACTTC.

This chain connects TRBV7-1 to TRBJ2-7; no firm D call. TRBV7-1 is labeled an ORF, and its function is uncertain. V lost 2 bases and J 0 bases, leaving 20 bases between the germline ends. The CDR3 contains 18 residues. The CDR3 loop reads CASSSRYQFLMSSYEQYF. CDR3 in DNA: TGTGCCAGCAGCTCACGGTATCAGTTCCTCATGAGCTCCTACGAGCAGTACTTC.

As to this clonotype: Relative to the germline gene, one junction end is altered; a read error may explain this. The chain is built from TRBV7-9 and TRBJ2-7; 14 bases are shared with TRBD2. Germline assignment: CDR1 SEHNR and CDR2 FQNEAQ (reference sequence). The CDR3 is 17 amino acids. DNA for the CDR3: TGCGCCAGCAGCCGCGGACTAGCGGGAGGTAACTCCTACGAGCAGTACTTC. Protein product: CASSRGLAGGNSYEQYF.

Only a few counts were recorded for this clonotype. The chain uses TRBV2 and TRBJ2-2, with 9 bases fitting TRBD2. Looked up from germline, CDR1 is SNHLY and CDR2 is FYNNEI. CDR3 length: 14 amino acids. Losses at the gene ends were 7 bases for V and 6 bases for J; bases not matched to a gene: 6. CDR3 sequence reads: CASKLAGAPGELFF. As DNA, the CDR3 is TGTGCCAGCAAGTTAGCGGGAGCCCCCGGGGAGCTGTTTTTT. The full variable domain, with the rest looked up from reference TRBV2 and TRBJ2-2, is EPEVTQTPSHQVTQMGQEVILRCVPISNHLYFYWYRQILGQKVEFLVSFYNNEISEKSEIFDDQFSVERPDGSNFTLKIRSTKLEDSAMYFCASKLAGAPGELFFGEGSRLTVL.